This entry features one T cell receptor (beta chain) sequence. The clone's antigen remains unknown. No qualities accompany the bases; no much larger clone lies one base away. The sample contains more than one DNA sequence encoding this CDR3. Participants in the prospective study were aged roughly 18 to 90 years, lived in 24 United States geographic areas, and enrolled through a virtual design. Cohort assignment in the prospective study relied on participant-reported clinical history from a screening survey and a study questionnaire. For ImmuneRACE Cohort 3, a participant was defined as recovered based on two consecutive negative NP/OP PCR tests, clearance by a healthcare professional, or resolution of symptoms. In the prospective study, whole blood, serum and a nasopharyngeal or oropharyngeal swab were collected from each participant by mobile phlebotomists. Prospective study participants could optionally give additional blood draws and questionnaires over an approximately two-month period. Blood samples from the prospective study were shipped frozen or at room temperature prior to DNA extraction.

The sample comes from a study of blood T cell repertoires in COVID-19 (dated by TCRdb to about 2020). With respect to the entire study: Samples from collaborators originated in the United States, Italy and Spain and spanned both the acute and convalescent phases of COVID-19. The material from the prospective study consisted of cDNA or gDNA derived from T cells, B-cell-depleted T cells, or PBMCs. Subjects who had been exposed to COVID-19, were actively infected with it, or had recovered from it provided the deeply sampled blood TCRbeta repertoires that made up the dataset. The repertoires were made available in a free public database intended to serve as a resource for research on the immune response to SARS-CoV-2. The samples were drawn from the first 160 participants of the ongoing ImmuneRACE study and from roughly 1,300 subjects provided by 6 global collaborators. Sample metadata almost always included a de-identified subject ID, COVID-19 status, age in years and sex. Where HLA class I and class II types were available, the types were taken from metadata supplied by the sample provider, not from assay-based typing.

The immunoSEQ Assay, a bias-controlled multiplex PCR, was used to amplify TCRbeta CDR3 regions from genomic DNA. Processing in the source paper ran as follows. Nucleated cell counts per sample were estimated from amplification of reference gene primers within the assay. To quantify the absolute abundance of each unique TCRbeta CDR3 rearrangement, sequence reads were collapsed and filtered. Productive Simpson clonality was computed per sample as the square root of Simpson's diversity index over productive rearrangements. In TCRdb, the immuneACCESS table is reduced to in-frame sequences with V and J assigned. These tables do not hold every clone; where another copy was compared, an unresolved V gene accounts for under half, and the others remain unexplained. V and J calls and clone size are as listed in that table; D and trimming were resolved from the DNA. Here the sample has approximately 470,000 clones; roughly 87% occur a single time. Together, the top ten hold roughly 0.7% of the sample.

The study at large found these results: How much clinical and demographic metadata was included differed by source and by participant, and the metadata was provided uncurated.

Sequencing was carried out using PBMCs or T cells enriched from blood (not recorded which). This receptor was obtained from a woman aged 18-29 years who had recovered from COVID-19.

The DNA reads TGTGCCAGCCGTACAGGGGTTCAGCCCCAGCATTTT. This yields the protein CASRTGVQPQHF. The chain joins TRBV28 to TRBJ1-5, with 7 bases in between that match TRBD1. The CDR3 covers 12 residues, taking in both the cysteine and the phenylalanine. Only CDR3 DNA is held: 36 bases, read in frame from base 1. V and J are trimmed by 8 bases and 6 bases, and the gene matches miss 4 bases of the junction. Sequences MDHEN (CDR1) and SYDVKM (CDR2) are obtained from the germline V gene.